Below, one TCR beta chain is given with its context. The target antigen is unknown. Use of 60 Vbeta and 13 Jbeta primers characterized the PCR. Sequencing was performed with immunoSEQ multiplex PCR; in TCRdb, only in-frame clones are kept and a portion is missing. The sample lists 200,000 or so clones; approximately 87% were seen once. This sample is drawn from a study of cytomegalovirus exposure and HLA in healthy donors. Whole-study findings and limits: Specificity for CMV antigens was confirmed in vitro for a few of the CMV-associated chains.

Germline CDR1 SGHRS, CDR2 YFSETQ. V dropped 2 bases and J dropped 2 bases, with 13 bases sitting between them. The CDR3 is 15 amino acids. V usage is TRBV5-1 and J usage is TRBJ1-1; D is ambiguous. The sequencing sample was made of PBMCs. This TCR derives from a man under 40 in good health and CMV-seronegative. CDR3 in amino acids: CASSLAGGLNTEAFF. As DNA, the CDR3 is TGCGCCAGCAGCTTAGCTGGAGGCCTAAACACTGAAGCTTTCTTT.